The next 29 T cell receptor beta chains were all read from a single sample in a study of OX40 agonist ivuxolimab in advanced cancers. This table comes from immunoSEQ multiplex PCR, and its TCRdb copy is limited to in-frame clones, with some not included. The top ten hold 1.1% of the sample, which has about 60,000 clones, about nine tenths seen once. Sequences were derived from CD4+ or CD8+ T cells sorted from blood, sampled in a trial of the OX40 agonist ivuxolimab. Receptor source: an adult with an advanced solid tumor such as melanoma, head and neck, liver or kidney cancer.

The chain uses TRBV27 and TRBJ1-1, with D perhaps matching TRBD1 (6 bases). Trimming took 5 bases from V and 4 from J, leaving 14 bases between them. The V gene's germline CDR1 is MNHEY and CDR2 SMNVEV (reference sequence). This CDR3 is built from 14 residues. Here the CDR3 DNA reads TGTGCCAGCAGTCCCAGGGGTAGGGGCACTGAAGCTTTCTTT. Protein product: CASSPRGRGTEAFF.

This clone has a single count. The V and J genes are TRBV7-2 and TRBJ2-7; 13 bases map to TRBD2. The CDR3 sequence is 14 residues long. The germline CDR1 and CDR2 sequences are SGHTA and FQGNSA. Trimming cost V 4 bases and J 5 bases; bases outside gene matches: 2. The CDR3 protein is CASSWTSGSNEQYF. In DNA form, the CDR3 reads TGTGCCAGCAGCTGGACTAGCGGGAGCAACGAGCAGTACTTC.

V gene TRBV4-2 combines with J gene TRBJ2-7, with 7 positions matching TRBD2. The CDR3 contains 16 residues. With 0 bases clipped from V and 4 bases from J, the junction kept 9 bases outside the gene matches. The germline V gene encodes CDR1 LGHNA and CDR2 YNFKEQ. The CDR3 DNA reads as TGTGCCAGCAGCCAAGATCTAGCTAGCGGACCATACGAGCAGTACTTC. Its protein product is CASSQDLASGPYEQYF.

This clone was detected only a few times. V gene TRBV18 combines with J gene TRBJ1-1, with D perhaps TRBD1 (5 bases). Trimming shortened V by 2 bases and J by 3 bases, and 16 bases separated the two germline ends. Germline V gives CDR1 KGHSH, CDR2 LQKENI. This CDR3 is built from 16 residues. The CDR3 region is CASSPARGIKDTEAFF. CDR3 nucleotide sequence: TGTGCCAGCTCACCAGCTAGGGGTATCAAGGACACTGAAGCTTTCTTT.

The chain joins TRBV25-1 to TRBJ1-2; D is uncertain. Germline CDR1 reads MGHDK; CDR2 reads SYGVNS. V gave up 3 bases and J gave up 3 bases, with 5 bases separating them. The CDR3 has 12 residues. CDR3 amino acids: CASSELHYGYTF. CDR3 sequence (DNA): TGTGCCAGCAGTGAGCTACACTATGGCTACACCTTC.

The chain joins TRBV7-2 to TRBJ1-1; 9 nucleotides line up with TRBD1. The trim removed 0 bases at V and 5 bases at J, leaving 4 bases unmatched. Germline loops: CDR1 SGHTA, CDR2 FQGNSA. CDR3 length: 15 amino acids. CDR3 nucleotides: TGTGCCAGCAGCTTAGCGACAGGGGGACGTACTGAAGCTTTCTTT. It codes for CASSLATGGRTEAFF.

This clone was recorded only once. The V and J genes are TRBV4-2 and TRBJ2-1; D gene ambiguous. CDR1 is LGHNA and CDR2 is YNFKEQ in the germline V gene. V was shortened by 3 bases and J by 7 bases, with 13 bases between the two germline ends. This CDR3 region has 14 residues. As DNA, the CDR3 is TGTGCCAGCAGCCAGGGCCCCTCTGCGAATGAGCAGTTCTTC. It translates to CASSQGPSANEQFF.

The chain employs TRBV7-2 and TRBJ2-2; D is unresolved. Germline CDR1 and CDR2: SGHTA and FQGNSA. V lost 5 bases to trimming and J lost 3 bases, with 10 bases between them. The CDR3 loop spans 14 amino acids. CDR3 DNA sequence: TGTGCCAGCAGCCCCGTCCGGGACACCGGGGAGCTGTTTTTT. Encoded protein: CASSPVRDTGELFF.

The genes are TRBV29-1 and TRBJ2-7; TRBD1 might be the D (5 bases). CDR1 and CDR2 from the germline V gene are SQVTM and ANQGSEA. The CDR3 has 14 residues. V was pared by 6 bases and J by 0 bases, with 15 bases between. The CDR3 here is CSVERTGSSYEQYF. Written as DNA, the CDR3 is TGCAGCGTGGAACGAACAGGAAGCTCCTACGAGCAGTACTTC.

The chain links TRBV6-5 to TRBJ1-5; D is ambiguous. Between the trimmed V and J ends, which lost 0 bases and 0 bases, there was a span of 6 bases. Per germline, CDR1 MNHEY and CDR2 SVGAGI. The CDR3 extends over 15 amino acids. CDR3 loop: CASSYSLYSNQPQHF. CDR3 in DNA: TGTGCCAGCAGTTACTCCTTGTATAGCAATCAGCCCCAGCATTTT.

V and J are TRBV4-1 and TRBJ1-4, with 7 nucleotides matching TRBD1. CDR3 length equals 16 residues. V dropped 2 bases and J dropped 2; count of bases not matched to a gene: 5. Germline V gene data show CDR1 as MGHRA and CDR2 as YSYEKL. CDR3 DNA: TGCGCCAGCAGCCAATTCACAGGGGTTACTAATGAAAAACTGTTTTTT. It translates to CASSQFTGVTNEKLFF.

The CDR3 DNA sequence: TGTGCCAGTGGGGGTGGGCTAGCGGGAGGAACGCCTAGCACAGATACGCAGTATTTT. Its translation: CASGGGLAGGTPSTDTQYF. The rearrangement joins TRBV19 to TRBJ2-3; 11 bases are a match to TRBD2. V lost 8 bases and J lost 0; bases outside the gene matches: 16. CDR1 LNHDA and CDR2 SQIVND come from the germline V gene (reference sequence). This CDR3 is built from 19 residues.

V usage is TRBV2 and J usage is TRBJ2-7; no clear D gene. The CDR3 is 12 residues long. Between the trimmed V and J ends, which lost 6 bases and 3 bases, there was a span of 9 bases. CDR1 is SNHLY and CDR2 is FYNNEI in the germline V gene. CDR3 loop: CASSFGSYEQYF. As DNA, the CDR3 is TGTGCCAGCAGCTTCGGTAGCTACGAGCAGTACTTC.

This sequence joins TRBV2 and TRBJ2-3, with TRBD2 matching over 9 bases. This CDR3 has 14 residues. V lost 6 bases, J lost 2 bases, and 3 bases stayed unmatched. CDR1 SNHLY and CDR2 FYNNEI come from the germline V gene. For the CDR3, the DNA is TGTGCCAGCAGGACTAGCGGACACACAGATACGCAGTATTTT. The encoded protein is CASRTSGHTDTQYF.

CDR3 protein: CASSLGLAGGPGANVLTF. The CDR3 coding sequence is TGCGCCAGCAGCTTAGGACTAGCGGGAGGGCCTGGGGCCAACGTCCTGACTTTC. The chain combines TRBV5-1 with TRBJ2-6; 15 positions agree with TRBD2. The germline gives CDR1 SGHRS, CDR2 YFSETQ. The junction had 2 bases not matched to a gene; V was cut back by 2 bases and J by 2 bases. CDR3 length equals 18 residues.

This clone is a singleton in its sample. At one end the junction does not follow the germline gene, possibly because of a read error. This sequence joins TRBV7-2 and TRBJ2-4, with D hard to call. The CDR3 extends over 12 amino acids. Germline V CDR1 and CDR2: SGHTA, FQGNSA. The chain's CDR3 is CASSLFGGAPSF. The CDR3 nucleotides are TGTGCCAGCAGCTTGTTCGGTGGAGCCCCTTCCTTC.

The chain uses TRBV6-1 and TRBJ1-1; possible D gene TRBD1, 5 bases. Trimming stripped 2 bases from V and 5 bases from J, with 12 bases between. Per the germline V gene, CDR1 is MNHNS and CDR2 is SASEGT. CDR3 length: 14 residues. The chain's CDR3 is CASSESQGRTEAFF. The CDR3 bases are TGTGCCAGCAGTGAAAGTCAGGGTCGTACTGAAGCTTTCTTT.

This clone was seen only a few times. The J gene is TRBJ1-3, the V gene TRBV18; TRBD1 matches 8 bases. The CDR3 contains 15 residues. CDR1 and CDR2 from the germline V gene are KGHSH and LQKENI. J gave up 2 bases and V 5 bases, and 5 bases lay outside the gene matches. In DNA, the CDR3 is TGTGCCAGCTCAGCCCAGGGGGCGGCTGGAAACACCATATATTTT. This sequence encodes CASSAQGAAGNTIYF.

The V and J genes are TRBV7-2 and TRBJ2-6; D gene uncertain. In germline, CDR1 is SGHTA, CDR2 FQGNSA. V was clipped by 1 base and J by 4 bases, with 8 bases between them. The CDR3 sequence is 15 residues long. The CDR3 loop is CASSLVAAGANVLTF. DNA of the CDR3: TGTGCCAGCAGCTTAGTGGCAGCGGGGGCCAACGTCCTGACTTTC.

Here the CDR3 reads CAGRLAEKETQYF. The CDR3 DNA is TGTGCCGGGAGACTAGCGGAAAAAGAGACCCAGTACTTC. The chain has TRBV6-6 and TRBJ2-5; TRBD2 aligns across 9 bases. Germline V gene data show CDR1 as MNHNY and CDR2 as SVGAGI (reference sequence). The CDR3 runs 13 residues. The V segment lost 11 bases and the J segment 3 bases; nucleotides outside the gene matches: 7.

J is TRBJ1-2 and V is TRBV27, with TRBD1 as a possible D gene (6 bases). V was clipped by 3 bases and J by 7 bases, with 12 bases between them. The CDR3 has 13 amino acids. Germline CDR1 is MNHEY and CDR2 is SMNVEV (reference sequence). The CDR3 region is CASSFPGAVGYTF. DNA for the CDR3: TGTGCCAGCAGTTTCCCGGGGGCGGTTGGCTACACCTTC.

The CDR3 nucleotides read TGTGCCAGCAGCTTATATAGATCCACCGACAATGAGCAGTTCTTC. Translation: CASSLYRSTDNEQFF. This rearrangement joins TRBV7-8 to TRBJ2-1; no clear D. CDR3 length equals 15 residues. The germline V gene has CDR1 SGHVS and CDR2 FQNEAQ. Trimming left V 2 bases short and J 5 bases short, with 13 bases between.

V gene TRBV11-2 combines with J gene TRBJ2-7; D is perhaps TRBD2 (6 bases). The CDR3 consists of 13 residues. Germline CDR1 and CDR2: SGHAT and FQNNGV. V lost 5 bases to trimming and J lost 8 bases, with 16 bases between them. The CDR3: CASSPGSAGQQYF. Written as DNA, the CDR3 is TGTGCCAGCAGCCCAGGCTCAGCGGGCCAGCAGTACTTC.

The CDR3 sequence is CASSSLGEQYF. The CDR3 region has the DNA TGTGCCAGCAGCTCCCTCGGGGAGCAGTACTTC. The chain combines TRBV7-9 with TRBJ2-7; no definite D call. The germline V gene encodes CDR1 SEHNR and CDR2 FQNEAQ (reference sequence). The V end was cut by 4 bases, the J end by 7 bases, with 8 bases between. This CDR3 is 11 amino acids long. Drawing the rest from reference TRBV7-9 and TRBJ2-7, the complete variable domain is DTGVSQNPRHKITKRGQNVTFRCDPISEHNRLYWYRQTLGQGPEFLTYFQNEAQLEKSRLLSDRFSAERPKGSFSTLEIQRTEQGDSAMYLCASSSLGEQYFGPGTRLTVT.

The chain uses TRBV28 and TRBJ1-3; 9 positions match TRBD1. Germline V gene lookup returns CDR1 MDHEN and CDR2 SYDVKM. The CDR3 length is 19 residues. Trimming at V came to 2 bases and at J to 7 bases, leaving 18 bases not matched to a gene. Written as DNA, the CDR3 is TGTGCCAGCAGTTTAGATTTCGGGACAGGGTATTCGGGGGGCAACACCATATATTTT. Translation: CASSLDFGTGYSGGNTIYF.

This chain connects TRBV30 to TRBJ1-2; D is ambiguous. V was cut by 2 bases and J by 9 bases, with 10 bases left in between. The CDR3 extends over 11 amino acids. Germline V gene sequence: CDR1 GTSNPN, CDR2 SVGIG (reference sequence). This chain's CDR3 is CAWSSPGSYTF. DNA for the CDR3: TGTGCCTGGAGTAGCCCCGGGAGCTACACCTTC. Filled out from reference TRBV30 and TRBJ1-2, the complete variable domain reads SQTIHQWPATLVQPVGSPLSLECTVEGTSNPNLYWYRQAAGRGLQLLFYSVGIGQISSEVPQNLSASRPQDRQFILSSKKLLLSDSGFYLCAWSSPGSYTFGSGTRLTVV.

CDR3 protein: CASRPGQGKQYF. CDR3 sequence (DNA): TGTGCCAGCAGGCCGGGACAGGGAAAGCAGTACTTC. The rearrangement joins TRBV27 to TRBJ2-7; the match to TRBD1 covers 9 bases. This CDR3 has 12 residues. Germline V gene data show CDR1 as MNHEY and CDR2 as SMNVEV (reference sequence). J gave up 8 bases and V 6 bases, and 5 bases lay outside the gene matches.

DNA of the CDR3: TGTGCCAGCACCGATTCCGGGGGGGGCCAAGAGACCCAGTACTTC. It encodes CASTDSGGGQETQYF. The chain has TRBV7-7 and TRBJ2-5; 8 bases line up with TRBD2. CDR1 and CDR2 (germline): SSHAT, FNYEAQ (reference sequence). This CDR3 spans 15 amino acids. J was trimmed by 1 base and V by 7 bases; bases with no gene match: 8.

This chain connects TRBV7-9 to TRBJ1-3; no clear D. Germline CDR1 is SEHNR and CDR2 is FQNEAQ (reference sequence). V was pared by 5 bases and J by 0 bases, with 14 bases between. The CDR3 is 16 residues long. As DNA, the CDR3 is TGTGCCAGCAGCCCACCCCCTGGGGTCTCTGGAAACACCATATATTTT. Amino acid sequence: CASSPPPGVSGNTIYF. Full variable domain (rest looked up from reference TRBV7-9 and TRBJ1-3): DTGVSQNPRHKITKRGQNVTFRCDPISEHNRLYWYRQTLGQGPEFLTYFQNEAQLEKSRLLSDRFSAERPKGSFSTLEIQRTEQGDSAMYLCASSPPPGVSGNTIYFGEGSWLTVV.